This paragraph covers one TCR beta chain sequence. The data were taken from a study of control samples from healthy donors and cancer patients. Some clones are missing from TCRdb's copy, which holds only in-frame ones; the method was immunoSEQ multiplex PCR. The top ten clones hold around 2.4% of a sample with 150,000 to 180,000 clones, 93% of them seen once. The CDR3 length is 16 residues. Germline V gene lookup returns CDR1 LGHDT and CDR2 YNNKEL (reference sequence). V lost 5 bases, J lost 7 bases, and 12 bases stayed unmatched. The chain is built from TRBV3-1 (or the pseudogene TRBV3-2) and TRBJ2-1; 9 nucleotides line up with TRBD1. The sequenced material came from blood. The sequence was collected from a man aged 45-65 years in good health. The CDR3: CASSYISGTGFNEQFF. The CDR3 DNA is TGTGCCAGCAGCTATATTTCCGGGACAGGGTTTAATGAGCAGTTCTTC.